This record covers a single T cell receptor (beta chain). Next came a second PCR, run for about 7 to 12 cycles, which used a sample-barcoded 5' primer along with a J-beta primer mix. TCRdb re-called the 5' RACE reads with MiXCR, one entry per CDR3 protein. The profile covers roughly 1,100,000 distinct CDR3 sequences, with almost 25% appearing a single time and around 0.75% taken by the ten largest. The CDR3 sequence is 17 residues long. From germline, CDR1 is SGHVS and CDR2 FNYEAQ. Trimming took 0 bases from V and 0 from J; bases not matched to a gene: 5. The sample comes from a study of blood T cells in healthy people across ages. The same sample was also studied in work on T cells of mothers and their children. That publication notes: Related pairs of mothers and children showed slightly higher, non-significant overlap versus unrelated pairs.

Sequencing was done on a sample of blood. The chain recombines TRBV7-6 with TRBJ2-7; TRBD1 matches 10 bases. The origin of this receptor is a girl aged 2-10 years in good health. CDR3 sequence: CASSLAPGQGGSYEQYF. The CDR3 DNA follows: TGTGCCAGCAGCTTAGCCCCAGGACAGGGGGGCTCCTACGAGCAGTACTTC.